Sequencing of this T cell receptor (beta chain) was carried out in a study of shared clonotypes between healthy human individuals. Profiling relied on immunoSEQ multiplex PCR, and the TCRdb table lists in-frame clones only, not all of them. Counted here are about 1.5 million clones, 95% to 99% occurring once; the ten biggest clones make up approximately 0.45%. CDR1 is GTSNPN and CDR2 is SVGIG in the germline V gene (reference sequence). Unmatched junction bases numbered 3, after V lost 7 bases and J lost 0 bases. This CDR3 is built from 13 residues. Sequenced input: naive CD4+ T cells sorted from blood. Subset in this sample: CD45RA+ positively selected. This sequence was found in a man under 40 in good health. V gene TRBV30 combines with J gene TRBJ2-1; the match to TRBD1 covers 7 bases. The chain's CDR3 is CAYRGSSYNEQFF. The CDR3, as DNA: TGTGCCTACAGGGGAAGCTCCTACAATGAGCAGTTCTTC.